The 11 T cell receptor beta chains listed next were all sequenced from one sample in a study of T cell responses to AZD1222 COVID-19 vaccine. The table came from immunoSEQ multiplex PCR; TCRdb's copy has only in-frame clones and leaves some out. Of 100,000 or so clones listed, approximately 90% are singletons. This sample comprised peripheral blood, obtained on day 0 of AZD1222 vaccination. All receptors come from an adult in good health.

CDR3 residues: CASSVDRRSNTEAFF. Here the CDR3 DNA reads TGTGCCAGCAGCGTCGACAGGCGTTCGAACACTGAAGCTTTCTTT. The chain recombines TRBV7-8 with TRBJ1-1; TRBD1 might be the D (6 bases). There are 15 residues in the CDR3. The germline V gene encodes CDR1 SGHVS and CDR2 FQNEAQ. Deletions cut 5 bases from V and 1 base from J, with 14 bases between.

The chain is built from TRBV3-1 (or the pseudogene TRBV3-2) and TRBJ1-2; D ambiguous. Trimming removed 0 bases from V and 1 base from J, with 6 bases in between. Per the germline V gene, CDR1 is LGHDT and CDR2 is YNNKEL (reference sequence). This CDR3 has 14 amino acids. The CDR3 here is CASSQEQNNYGYTF. Here the CDR3 DNA reads TGTGCCAGCAGCCAAGAGCAGAATAACTATGGCTACACCTTC.

The chain links TRBV27 to TRBJ2-7; TRBD1 matches 9 bases. The CDR3 spans 15 residues. Germline V lookup: CDR1 MNHEY, CDR2 SMNVEV (reference sequence). Trimming at V came to 10 bases and at J to 1 base, leaving 11 bases not matched to a gene. CDR3 bases: TGTGCCACCCGATCGGGGACAGGGCATTCCTACGAGCAGTACTTC. Protein product: CATRSGTGHSYEQYF.

The rearrangement links TRBV7-2 to TRBJ2-5; 7 bases are shared with TRBD2. This CDR3 is 15 amino acids long. V was clipped by 0 bases and J by 4 bases; unmatched bases: 5. The germline V gene has CDR1 SGHTA and CDR2 FQGNSA. The CDR3 here is CASSLALAETETQYF. The DNA of the CDR3 is TGTGCCAGCAGCTTAGCTCTAGCGGAGACAGAGACCCAGTACTTC.

This clone was counted a few times. V and J are TRBV27 and TRBJ1-1, with no clear D. CDR3 length: 12 amino acids. Germline lookup yields CDR1 MNHEY and CDR2 SMNVEV (reference sequence). Trimming pared 8 bases from V and 7 bases from J, leaving 14 bases between. CDR3 sequence (DNA): TGTGCCAGCGTGGGTAGTCGCAGTGAAGCTTTCTTT. Its protein is CASVGSRSEAFF.

The rearrangement uses TRBV3-1 (or the pseudogene TRBV3-2) and TRBJ2-6; D possibly corresponds to TRBD1 (5 bases). Per the germline V gene, CDR1 is LGHDT and CDR2 is YNNKEL (reference sequence). V gave up 1 base and J gave up 2 bases, with 21 bases separating them. The CDR3 is 20 residues long. The CDR3: CASSQVDGAGRLTGANVLTF. The CDR3 DNA sequence: TGTGCCAGCAGCCAAGTGGATGGGGCAGGGCGGCTTACTGGGGCCAACGTCCTGACTTTC.

The rearrangement uses TRBV14 and TRBJ2-5; D remains unclear. Germline loops: CDR1 SGHDN, CDR2 FVKESK. V was shortened by 1 base and J by 4 bases, with 16 bases between the two germline ends. The CDR3 contains 16 residues. The CDR3: CASSQGRSSELETQYF. The CDR3 coding sequence is TGTGCCAGCAGCCAAGGAAGGTCTTCGGAACTAGAGACCCAGTACTTC. The variable domain in full, completed from reference TRBV14 and TRBJ2-5, reads EAGVTQFPSHSVIEKGQTVTLRCDPISGHDNLYWYRRVMGKEIKFLLHFVKESKQDESGMPNNRFLAERTGGTYSTLKVQPAELEDSGVYFCASSQGRSSELETQYFGPGTRLLVL.

This sequence joins TRBV19 and TRBJ1-5; no firm D call. CDR1 and CDR2 (germline): LNHDA, SQIVND (reference sequence). This CDR3 is built from 13 residues. V was cut by 6 bases and J by 2 bases, with 8 bases left in between. Written as DNA, the CDR3 is TGTGCCAGTAGAGCCGGGGGCAATCAGCCCCAGCATTTT. Amino acids: CASRAGGNQPQHF.

As DNA, the CDR3 is TGCGCCAGCAGTGTGGAGGTTACGGGGGGGCTCTACAATGAGCAGTTCTTC. Translating it yields CASSVEVTGGLYNEQFF. The chain uses TRBV10-2 and TRBJ2-1; TRBD2 agrees at 8 bases. The CDR3 loop spans 17 amino acids. Germline CDR1 WSHSY, CDR2 SAAADI. The trim removed 4 bases at V and 3 bases at J, leaving 11 bases unmatched.

The V call is TRBV6-2 or TRBV6-3, the J call TRBJ2-7; 14 positions agree with TRBD2. J lost 2 bases, V lost 0 bases, and 6 bases had no gene match. This CDR3 comprises 18 residues. Looked up from germline, CDR1 is MNHEY and CDR2 is SVGEGT. The CDR3 bases are TGTGCCAGCAGTTACTCGGGGACTAGCGGGGGACCCACCTACGAGCAGTACTTC. Translated: CASSYSGTSGGPTYEQYF.

The V gene is TRBV4-3, the J gene TRBJ2-6; D perhaps matches TRBD1 (6 bases). Trimming removed 0 bases at V and 0 bases at J, with 12 bases between. The V gene's germline CDR1 is LGHNA and CDR2 YSLEER. The CDR3 runs 18 residues. The CDR3: CASSQDATGFSGANVLTF. The CDR3 DNA is TGCGCCAGCAGCCAAGACGCGACAGGTTTCTCTGGGGCCAACGTCCTGACTTTC.